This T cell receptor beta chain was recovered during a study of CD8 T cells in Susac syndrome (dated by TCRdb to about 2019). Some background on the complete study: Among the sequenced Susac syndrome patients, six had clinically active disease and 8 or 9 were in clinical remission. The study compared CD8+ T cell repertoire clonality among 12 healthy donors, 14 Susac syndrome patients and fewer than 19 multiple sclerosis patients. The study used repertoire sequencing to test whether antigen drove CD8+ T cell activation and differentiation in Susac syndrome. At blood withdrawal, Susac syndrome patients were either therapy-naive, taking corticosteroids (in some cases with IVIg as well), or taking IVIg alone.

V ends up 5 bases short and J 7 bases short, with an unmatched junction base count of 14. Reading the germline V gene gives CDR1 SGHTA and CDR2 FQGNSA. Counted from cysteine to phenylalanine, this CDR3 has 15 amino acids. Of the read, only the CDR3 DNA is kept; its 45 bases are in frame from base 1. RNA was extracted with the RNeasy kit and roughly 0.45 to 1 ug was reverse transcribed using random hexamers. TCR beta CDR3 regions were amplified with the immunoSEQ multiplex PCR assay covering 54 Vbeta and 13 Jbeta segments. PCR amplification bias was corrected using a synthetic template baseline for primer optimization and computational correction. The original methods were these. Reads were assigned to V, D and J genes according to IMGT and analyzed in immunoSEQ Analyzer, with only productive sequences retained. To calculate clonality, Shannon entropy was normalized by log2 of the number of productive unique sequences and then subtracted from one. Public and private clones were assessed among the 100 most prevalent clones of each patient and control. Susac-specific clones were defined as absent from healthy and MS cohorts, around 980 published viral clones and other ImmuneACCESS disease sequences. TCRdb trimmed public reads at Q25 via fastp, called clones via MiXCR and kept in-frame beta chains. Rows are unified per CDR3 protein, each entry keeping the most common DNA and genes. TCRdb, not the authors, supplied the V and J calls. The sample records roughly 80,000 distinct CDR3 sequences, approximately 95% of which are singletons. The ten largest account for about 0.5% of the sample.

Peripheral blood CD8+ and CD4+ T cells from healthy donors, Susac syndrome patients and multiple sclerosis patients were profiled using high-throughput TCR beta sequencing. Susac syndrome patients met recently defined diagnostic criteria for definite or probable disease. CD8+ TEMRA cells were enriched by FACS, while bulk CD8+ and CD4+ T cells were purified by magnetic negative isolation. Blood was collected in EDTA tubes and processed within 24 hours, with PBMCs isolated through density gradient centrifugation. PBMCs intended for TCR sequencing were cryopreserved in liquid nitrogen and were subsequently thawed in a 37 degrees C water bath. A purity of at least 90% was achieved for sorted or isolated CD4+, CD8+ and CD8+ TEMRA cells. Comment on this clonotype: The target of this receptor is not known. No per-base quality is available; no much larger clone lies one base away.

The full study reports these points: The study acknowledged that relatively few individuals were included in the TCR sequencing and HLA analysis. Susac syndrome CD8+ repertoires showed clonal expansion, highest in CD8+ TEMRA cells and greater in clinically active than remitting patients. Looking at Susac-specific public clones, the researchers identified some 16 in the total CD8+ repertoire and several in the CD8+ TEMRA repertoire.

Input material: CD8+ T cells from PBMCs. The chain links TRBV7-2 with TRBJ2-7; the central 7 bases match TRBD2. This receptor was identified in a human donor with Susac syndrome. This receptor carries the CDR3 CASSLGTTSRPEQYF. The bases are TGTGCCAGCAGCCTAGGGACTACCTCTCGGCCTGAGCAGTACTTC.